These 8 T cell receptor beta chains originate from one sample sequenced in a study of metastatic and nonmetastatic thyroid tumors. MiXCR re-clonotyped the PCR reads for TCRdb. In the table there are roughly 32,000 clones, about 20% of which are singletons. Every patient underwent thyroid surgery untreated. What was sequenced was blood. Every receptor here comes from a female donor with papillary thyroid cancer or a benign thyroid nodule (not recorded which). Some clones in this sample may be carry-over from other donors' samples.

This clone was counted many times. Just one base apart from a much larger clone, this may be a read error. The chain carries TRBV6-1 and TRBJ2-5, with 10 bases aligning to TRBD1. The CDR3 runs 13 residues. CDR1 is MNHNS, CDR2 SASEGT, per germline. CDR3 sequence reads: CASRGQGQETRYF. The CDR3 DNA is TGTGCCAGCAGGGGACAGGGGCAAGAGACCCGGTACTTC.

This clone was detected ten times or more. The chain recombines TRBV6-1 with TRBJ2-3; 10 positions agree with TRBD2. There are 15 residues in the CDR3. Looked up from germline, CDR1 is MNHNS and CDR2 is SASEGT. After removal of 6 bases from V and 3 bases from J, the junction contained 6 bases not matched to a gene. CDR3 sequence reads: CASSRAGGETDTQYF. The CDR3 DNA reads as TGTGCCAGCAGCCGAGCGGGGGGGGAGACAGATACGCAGTATTTT.

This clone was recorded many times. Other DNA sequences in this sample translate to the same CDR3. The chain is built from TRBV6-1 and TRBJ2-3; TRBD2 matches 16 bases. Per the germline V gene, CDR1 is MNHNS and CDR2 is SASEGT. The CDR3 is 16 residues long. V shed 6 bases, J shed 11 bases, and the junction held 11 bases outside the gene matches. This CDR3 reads CASSPGTSGGGLVQYF. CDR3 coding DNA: TGTGCCAGCAGCCCCGGGACTAGCGGGGGGGGGCTGGTGCAGTATTTT.

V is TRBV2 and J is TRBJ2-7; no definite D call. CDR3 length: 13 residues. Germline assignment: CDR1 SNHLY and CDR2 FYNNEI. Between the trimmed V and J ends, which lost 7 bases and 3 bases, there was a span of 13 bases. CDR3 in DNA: TGTGCCAGCAATGCTAACAGACACTACGAGCAGTACTTC. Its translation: CASNANRHYEQYF.

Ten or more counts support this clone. The CDR3 bases are TGTGCCAGTAGTATTAGGACAGGGGAAGAGACCCAGTACTTC. This encodes CASSIRTGEETQYF. This sequence joins TRBV19 and TRBJ2-5; 9 nucleotides agree with TRBD1. After removal of 3 bases from V and 3 bases from J, the junction contained 2 bases not matched to a gene. Per the germline V gene, CDR1 is LNHDA and CDR2 is SQIVND (reference sequence). This CDR3 contains 14 residues.

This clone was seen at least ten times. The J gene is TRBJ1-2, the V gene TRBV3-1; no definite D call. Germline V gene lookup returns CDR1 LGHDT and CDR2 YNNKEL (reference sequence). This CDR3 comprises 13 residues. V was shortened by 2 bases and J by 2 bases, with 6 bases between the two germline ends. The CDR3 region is CASSQQSNYGYTF. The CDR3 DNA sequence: TGTGCCAGCAGCCAACAAAGCAACTATGGCTACACCTTC.

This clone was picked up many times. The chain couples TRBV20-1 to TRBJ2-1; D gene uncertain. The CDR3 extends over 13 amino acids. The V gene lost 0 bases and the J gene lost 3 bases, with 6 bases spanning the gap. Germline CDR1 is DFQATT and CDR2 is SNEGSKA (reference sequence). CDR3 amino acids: CSARDGYYNEQFF. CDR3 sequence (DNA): TGCAGTGCTAGAGATGGGTACTACAATGAGCAGTTCTTC.

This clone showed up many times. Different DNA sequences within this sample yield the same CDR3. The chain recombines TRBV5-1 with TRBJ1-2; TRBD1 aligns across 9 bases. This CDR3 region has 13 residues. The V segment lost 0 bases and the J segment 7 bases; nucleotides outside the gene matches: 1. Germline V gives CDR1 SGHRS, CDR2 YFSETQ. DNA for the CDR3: TGCGCCAGCAGCTTGGGACAGGGGGGTGGCTACACCTTC. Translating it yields CASSLGQGGGYTF.